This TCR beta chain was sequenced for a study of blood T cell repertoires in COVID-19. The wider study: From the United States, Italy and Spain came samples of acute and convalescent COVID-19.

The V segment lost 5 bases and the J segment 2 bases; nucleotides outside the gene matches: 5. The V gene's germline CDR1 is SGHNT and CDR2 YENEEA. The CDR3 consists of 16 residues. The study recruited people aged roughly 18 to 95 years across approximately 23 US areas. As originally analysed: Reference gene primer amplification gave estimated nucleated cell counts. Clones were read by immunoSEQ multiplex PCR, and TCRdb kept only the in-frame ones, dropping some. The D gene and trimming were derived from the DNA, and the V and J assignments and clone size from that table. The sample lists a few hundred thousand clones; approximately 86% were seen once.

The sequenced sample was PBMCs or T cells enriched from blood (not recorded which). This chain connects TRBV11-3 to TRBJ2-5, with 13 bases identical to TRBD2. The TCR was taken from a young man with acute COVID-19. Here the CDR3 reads CASSKTSGRYQETQYF. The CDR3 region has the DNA TGTGCCAGCAGCAAGACTAGCGGGAGGTATCAAGAGACCCAGTACTTC.